This entry concerns a single TCR beta chain. Its antigen is not identified. Use of 60 Vbeta and 13 Jbeta primers characterized the PCR. TCRdb's table, derived via immunoSEQ multiplex PCR, lists solely in-frame clones and lacks some. The sample holds about 170,000 clones, around three quarters seen once. The data are from a study of cytomegalovirus exposure and HLA in healthy donors. Study background: Findings of an earlier analysis included under 140 million unique TCR beta sequences from 180 million or so T cells. General study findings and limits: Presence/absence results assume similar sequencing depth per donor, which may not hold. Exclusion as indistinguishable affected some V segments, including TRBV6-2 and TRBV6-3. Per published accounts, TCR beta sequences correctly predicted the HLA-A and HLA-B alleles of most subjects.

Germline V CDR1 and CDR2: LNHDA, SQIVND (reference sequence). V gave up 5 bases and J gave up 0 bases; unmatched junction bases: 11. The CDR3 extends over 17 amino acids. The source is a woman under 40 in good health and CMV-seropositive. The rearrangement links TRBV19 to TRBJ2-3; TRBD2 aligns across 7 bases. The sample comprised PBMCs. CDR3 protein: CASSELNLAASTDTQYF. The CDR3 nucleotides are TGTGCCAGTAGTGAGCTGAACCTAGCGGCTAGCACAGATACGCAGTATTTT.